This T cell receptor (beta chain) is from a study of post-analysis software for immune sequencing data. Overall study findings and caveats: Among roughly 5 TRBV segments more frequent in patients than controls were TRBV5-6, TRBV5-1 and TRBV20-1.

The TCR beta cDNA libraries carried unique molecular identifiers. TCRdb reprocessed the PCR reads with MiXCR, giving one entry per CDR3 protein. The sample includes about 800,000 distinct CDR3 sequences, approximately 30% of them seen just once. A remark on this clonotype: Its matching antigen is unknown.

Germline-derived CDR1 and CDR2 are SGHDN and FVKESK. This CDR3 is built from 17 residues. Trimming at V came to 0 bases and at J to 8 bases, leaving 12 bases not matched to a gene. The source material was blood. The genes are TRBV14 and TRBJ2-1; the match to TRBD1 covers 8 bases. This clonotype originated in a girl aged 10 to 17 with multiple sclerosis. CDR3 in amino acids: CASSQDMAGGDYHEQFF. In nucleotides, the CDR3 is TGTGCCAGCAGCCAAGATATGGCAGGGGGCGATTACCATGAGCAGTTCTTC. Full variable domain (remainder filled in from reference TRBV14 and TRBJ2-1): EAGVTQFPSHSVIEKGQTVTLRCDPISGHDNLYWYRRVMGKEIKFLLHFVKESKQDESGMPNNRFLAERTGGTYSTLKVQPAELEDSGVYFCASSQDMAGGDYHEQFFGPGTRLTVL.